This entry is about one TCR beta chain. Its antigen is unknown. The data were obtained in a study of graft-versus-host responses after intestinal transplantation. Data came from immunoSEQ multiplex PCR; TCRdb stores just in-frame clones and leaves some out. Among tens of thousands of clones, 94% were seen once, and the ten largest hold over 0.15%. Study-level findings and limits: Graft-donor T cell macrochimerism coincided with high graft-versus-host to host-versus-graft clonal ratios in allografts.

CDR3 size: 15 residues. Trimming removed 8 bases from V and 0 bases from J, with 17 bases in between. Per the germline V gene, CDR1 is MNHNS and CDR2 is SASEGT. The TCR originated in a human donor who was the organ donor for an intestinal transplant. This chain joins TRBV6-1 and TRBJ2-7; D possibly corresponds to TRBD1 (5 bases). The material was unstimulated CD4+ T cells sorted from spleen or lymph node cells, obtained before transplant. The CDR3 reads CASRLDRRSSYEQYF. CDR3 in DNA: TGTGCCAGCCGCCTTGACAGACGAAGCTCCTACGAGCAGTACTTC.